The 8 T cell receptor beta chains in this list originate from one sample, sequenced in a study of blood T cell repertoires in COVID-19. Profiling relied on immunoSEQ multiplex PCR, and the TCRdb table lists in-frame clones only, not all of them. Of about 200,000 clones listed, approximately 80% are singletons. Sequenced input: peripheral blood. The source of these receptors is a man in his forties or fifties with acute or convalescent COVID-19.

This chain uses TRBV6-1 with TRBJ1-5, with D perhaps matching TRBD1 (5 bases). The CDR3 contains 15 residues. Per the germline V gene, CDR1 is MNHNS and CDR2 is SASEGT. Trimming stripped 2 bases from V and 6 bases from J, with 14 bases between. CDR3 residues: CASSEFEGVGQPQHF. CDR3 bases: TGTGCCAGCAGTGAATTTGAAGGGGTTGGTCAGCCCCAGCATTTT.

The chain combines TRBV27 with TRBJ1-5; D perhaps matches TRBD1 (6 bases). Germline lookup yields CDR1 MNHEY and CDR2 SMNVEV (reference sequence). Trimming pared 6 bases from V and 4 bases from J, leaving 7 bases between. The CDR3 has 12 residues. The CDR3 nucleotides are TGTGCCAGCAGACAGGGAAATCAGCCCCAGCATTTT. This gives the protein CASRQGNQPQHF.

The chain employs TRBV5-4 and TRBJ2-3; TRBD2 matches 12 bases. The V segment lost 4 bases and the J segment 1 base; nucleotides outside the gene matches: 7. The germline CDR1 and CDR2 sequences are SGHNT and YYREEE (reference sequence). This CDR3 comprises 17 residues. The CDR3: CASSPRLAGDGTDTQYF. The CDR3 coding sequence is TGTGCCAGCAGCCCACGACTAGCGGGAGACGGCACAGATACGCAGTATTTT.

This clone appeared once. The chain recombines TRBV6-2 or TRBV6-3 with TRBJ1-1, with 9 bases aligning to TRBD1. V lost 5 bases to trimming and J lost 5 bases; unmatched junction nucleotides: 0. Germline CDR1 MNHEY, CDR2 SVGEGT. The CDR3 contains 12 residues. This CDR3 reads CASSDRGTEAFF. As DNA, the CDR3 is TGTGCCAGCAGTGACAGGGGGACTGAAGCTTTCTTT.

This chain joins TRBV10-3 and TRBJ1-1; D gene ambiguous. Per germline, CDR1 ENHRY and CDR2 SYGVKD. This CDR3 is built from 13 residues. Trimming cost V 10 bases and J 1 base, with 13 bases left between them. CDR3 protein: CATSPPRNTEAFF. The CDR3 DNA reads as TGTGCCACGAGTCCACCAAGGAACACTGAAGCTTTCTTT.

Only a few counts were recorded for this clone. The chain recombines TRBV7-9 with TRBJ1-4; D gene unclear. The V end was cut by 1 base, the J end by 5 bases, with 5 bases between. Germline V gene sequence: CDR1 SEHNR, CDR2 FQNEAQ (reference sequence). CDR3 length: 13 amino acids. CDR3 sequence reads: CASSLVGNEKLFF. CDR3 DNA: TGTGCCAGCAGCTTAGTCGGGAATGAAAAACTGTTTTTT.

The J gene is TRBJ1-2, the V gene TRBV7-9; 7 nucleotides align to TRBD1. Per the germline V gene, CDR1 is SEHNR and CDR2 is FQNEAQ (reference sequence). With 4 bases clipped from V and 2 bases from J, the junction kept 1 base outside the gene matches. CDR3 length: 13 residues. CDR3: CASSSTGNYGYTF. The DNA for the CDR3 is TGTGCCAGCAGCTCGACAGGGAACTATGGCTACACCTTC.

Sample share makes this clone large. The chain uses TRBV6-5 and TRBJ1-2; no firm D call. CDR3 size: 14 residues. Germline-derived CDR1 and CDR2 are MNHEY and SVGAGI. V lost 7 bases and J lost 4, with 16 bases in between. CDR3 sequence (DNA): TGTGCCAGCAACCCCGGACGGGGAGCCTATGGCTACACCTTC. Its protein product is CASNPGRGAYGYTF.